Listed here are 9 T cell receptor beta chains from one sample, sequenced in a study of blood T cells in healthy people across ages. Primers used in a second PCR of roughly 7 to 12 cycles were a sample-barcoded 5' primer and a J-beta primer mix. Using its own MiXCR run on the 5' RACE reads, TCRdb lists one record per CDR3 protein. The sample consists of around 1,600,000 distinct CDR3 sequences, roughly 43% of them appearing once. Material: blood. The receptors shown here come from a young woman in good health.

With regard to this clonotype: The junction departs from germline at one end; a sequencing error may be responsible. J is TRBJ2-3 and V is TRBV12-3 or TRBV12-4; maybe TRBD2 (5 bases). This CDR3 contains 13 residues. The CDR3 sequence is CAGSPPGTDTQYF. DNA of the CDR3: TGTGCCGGCAGTCCACCGGGAACAGATACGCAGTATTTT.

The CDR3 is CASSPSLNRHYEQYF. CDR3 nucleotide sequence: TGTGCCAGCAGCCCGAGTCTCAATCGGCACTACGAGCAGTACTTC. J is TRBJ2-7 and V is TRBV3-1; D is unresolved. V dropped 4 bases and J dropped 3 bases, with 16 bases sitting between them. Germline CDR1 is LGHDT and CDR2 is YNNKEL (reference sequence). The CDR3 consists of 15 residues.

DNA for the CDR3: TGTGCCAGCAGCAAAGAGGAGGGGGGAGGCTCTGGGGCCAACGTCCTGACTTTC. Its protein product is CASSKEEGGGSGANVLTF. This chain joins TRBV21-1 and TRBJ2-6; the listed D gene, TRBD1, was not tested against the DNA. TRBV21-1 is termed a pseudogene. This CDR3 has 18 amino acids.

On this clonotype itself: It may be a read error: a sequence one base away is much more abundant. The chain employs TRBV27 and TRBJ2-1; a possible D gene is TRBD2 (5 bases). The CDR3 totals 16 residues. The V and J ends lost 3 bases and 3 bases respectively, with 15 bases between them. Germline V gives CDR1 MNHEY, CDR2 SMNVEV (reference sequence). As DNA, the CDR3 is TGTGCCAGCAGTTTTCGGTCGGGGAGCCTCTACAATGAGCAGTTCTTC. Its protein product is CASSFRSGSLYNEQFF.

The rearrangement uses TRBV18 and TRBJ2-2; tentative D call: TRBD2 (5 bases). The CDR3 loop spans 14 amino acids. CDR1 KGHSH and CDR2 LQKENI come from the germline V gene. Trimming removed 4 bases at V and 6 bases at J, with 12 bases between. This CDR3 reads CASSLSPGAGELFF. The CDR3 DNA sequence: TGTGCCAGCTCACTGTCCCCCGGGGCCGGGGAGCTGTTTTTT.

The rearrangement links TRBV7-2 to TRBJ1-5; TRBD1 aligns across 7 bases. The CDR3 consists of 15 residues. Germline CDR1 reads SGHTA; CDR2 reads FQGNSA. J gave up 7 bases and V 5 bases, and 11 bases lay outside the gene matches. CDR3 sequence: CASSPDRERWQPQHF. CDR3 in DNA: TGTGCCAGCAGCCCCGACAGGGAGAGGTGGCAGCCCCAGCATTTT. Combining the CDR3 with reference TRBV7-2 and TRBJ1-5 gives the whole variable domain GAGVSQSPSNKVTEKGKDVELRCDPISGHTALYWYRQSLGQGLEFLIYFQGNSAPDKSGLPSDRFSAERTGGSVSTLTIQRTQQEDSAVYLCASSPDRERWQPQHFGDGTRLSIL.

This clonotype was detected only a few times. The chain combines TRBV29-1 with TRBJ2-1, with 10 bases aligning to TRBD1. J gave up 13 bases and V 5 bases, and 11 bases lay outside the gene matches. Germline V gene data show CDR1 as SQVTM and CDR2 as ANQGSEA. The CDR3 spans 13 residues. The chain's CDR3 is CSVYGQGGRIQFF. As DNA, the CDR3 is TGCAGCGTTTACGGACAGGGGGGTCGGATCCAGTTCTTC.

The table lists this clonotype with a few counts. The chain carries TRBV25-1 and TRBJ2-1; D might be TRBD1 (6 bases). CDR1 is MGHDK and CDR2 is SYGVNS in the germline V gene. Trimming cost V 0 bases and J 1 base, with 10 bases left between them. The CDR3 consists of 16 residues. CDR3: CASSEYIRGSYNEQFF. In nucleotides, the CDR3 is TGTGCCAGCAGTGAATATATCAGGGGTTCCTACAATGAGCAGTTCTTC.

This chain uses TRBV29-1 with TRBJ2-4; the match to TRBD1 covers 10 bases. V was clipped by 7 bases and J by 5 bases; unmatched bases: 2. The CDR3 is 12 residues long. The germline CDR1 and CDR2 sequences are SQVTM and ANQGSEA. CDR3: CSADRGQNIQYF. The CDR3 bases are TGCAGCGCCGACAGGGGGCAAAACATTCAGTACTTC.